A selection of T cell receptor beta chains follows, all from one sample in a study of shared clonotypes between healthy human individuals. TCRdb keeps only in-frame clones here, not all; method: immunoSEQ multiplex PCR. The table records over 2,000,000 clones, around 93% of them present only once. Sequencing input: naive CD8+ T cells from PBMCs. The origin of the receptors is a young man in good health. Some clones in this sample may be carry-over from other donors' samples. Each CDR3 is given with its conserved first and last residue. Fields, in order: D gene, clone size, V gene, J gene, CDR3 DNA, CDR3 protein. The D gene is left open where the match is weak. Clone size is not always given. Where it is, it says once, few, many or a class for expanded clones.

TRBD1	once	TRBV6-5	TRBJ1-1	TGTGCCAGCAGTTACCTGACAGGGGGCTGGAACACTGAAGCTTTCTTT	CASSYLTGGWNTEAFF
-	-	TRBV7-9	TRBJ2-3	TGTGCCAGCAGCATAACGTGGGGTCAGAGCACAGATACGCAGTATTTT	CASSITWGQSTDTQYF
-	-	TRBV2	TRBJ1-3	TGTGCCAGCAGTGAGTGGGCGTCTGGAAACACCATATATTTT	CASSEWASGNTIYF
TRBD2	-	TRBV29-1	TRBJ2-1	TGCAGCGTTGAGGGGGCTAGCGGGCGATGGTACAATGAGCAGTTCTTC	CSVEGASGRWYNEQFF
TRBD2	-	TRBV27	TRBJ2-1	TGTGCCAGCAGTTTAGAGTCTAGCGGCAATGAGCAGTTCTTC	CASSLESSGNEQFF
TRBD2	-	TRBV7-9	TRBJ2-3	TGTGCCAGCAGCTTGGGACTAGCCCCAGGAGATACGCAGTATTTT	CASSLGLAPGDTQYF
-	-	TRBV6-1	TRBJ2-5	TGTGCCAGCAGTGAATTCGGCCGATTCCAAGAGACCCAGTACTTC	CASSEFGRFQETQYF
-	once	TRBV25-1	TRBJ1-2	TGTGCCAGCAGTGAAAGTCGGGGATATGGCTACACCTTC	CASSESRGYGYTF
-	-	TRBV5-1	TRBJ2-7	TGCGCCAGCAGCTTGGGGGTCGTCTCCTACGAGCAGTACTTC	CASSLGVVSYEQYF
-	-	TRBV11-2	TRBJ2-7	TGTGCCAGCAGCTTATGGGCTGGGGGTTCCCACGAGCAGTACTTC	CASSLWAGGSHEQYF
-	once	TRBV5-6	TRBJ1-1	TGTGCCAGCAGCTGGGCTTGGGGGGAGGACACTGAAGCTTTCTTT	CASSWAWGEDTEAFF
TRBD1	-	TRBV29-1	TRBJ1-2	TGCAGCGTTAACCGGGACAGGGGGGTCTCGGGCTACTATGGCTACACCTTC	CSVNRDRGVSGYYGYTF
-	-	TRBV27	TRBJ1-5	TGTGCCAGCAGTTTATCGAGGGAAGTTGTGCAGCCCCAGCATTTT	CASSLSREVVQPQHF
-	-	TRBV27	TRBJ2-7	TGTGCCAGCAGTCTACTAGCCCTTTCTGATTACGAGCAGTACTTC	CASSLLALSDYEQYF
-	-	TRBV4-3	TRBJ2-7	TGCGCCAGCGGGCTTCGGGTGAATCACGAGCAGTACTTC	CASGLRVNHEQYF
-	-	TRBV4-1	TRBJ2-7	TGCGCCAGCAGCCAAGAGCCTGGAGGTTACAAGCAGTACTTC	CASSQEPGGYKQYF
-	-	TRBV27	TRBJ2-7	TGTGCCAGCAGTTTATCTTCGGGGCGGGACGAGCAGTACTTC	CASSLSSGRDEQYF
-	once	TRBV15	TRBJ2-7	TGTGCCACCAGCAGTGACAGACCCTACGAGCAGTACTTC	CATSSDRPYEQYF
-	-	TRBV30	TRBJ2-7	TGTGCCTGGAGTCTTCGGGGGAGCTACGAGCAGTACTTC	CAWSLRGSYEQYF
TRBD2	once	TRBV4-1	TRBJ2-1	TGCGCCAGCAGCCAAGCGGGAGGGCCTCGGGGCGAGCAGTTCTTC	CASSQAGGPRGEQFF
TRBD2	-	TRBV27	TRBJ2-1	TGTGCCAGCAGTCAAGGGACTAGCAGCTGGGATGAGCAGTTCTTC	CASSQGTSSWDEQFF
TRBD1	-	TRBV6-1	TRBJ1-5	TGTGCCAGCACCCCGGACAGGGGAAGCAATCAGCCCCAGCATTTT	CASTPDRGSNQPQHF
-	many	TRBV19	TRBJ2-7	TGTGCCAGTAGTCAACACGATCGACAGGGAGGTGCCTACGAGCAGTACTTC	CASSQHDRQGGAYEQYF
-	-	TRBV6-6	TRBJ1-5	TGTGCCAGCAGTTACGAGGTTGGGAGGGCCCAGCATTTT	CASSYEVGRAQHF
-	-	TRBV7-9	TRBJ2-1	TGTGCCAGCAGCCCTAGGGAGGGGGCAAAGGGTGAGCAGTTCTTC	CASSPREGAKGEQFF
TRBD1	-	TRBV7-2	TRBJ2-7	TGTGCCAGCAGCTCCTACAGGGGGAACGAGCAGTACTTC	CASSSYRGNEQYF
-	-	TRBV5-6	TRBJ2-2	TGTGCCAGCAGCTTGGGGTGGCGGGAGAACACCGGGGAGCTGTTTTTT	CASSLGWRENTGELFF
-	-	TRBV5-1	TRBJ2-2	TGCGCCAGCAGCGCCCTAGGGGTAAACACCGGGGAGCTGTTTTTT	CASSALGVNTGELFF
-	-	TRBV5-4	TRBJ1-2	TGTGCCAGCAGCCCGGGACGGACTAACTATGGCTACACCTTC	CASSPGRTNYGYTF
TRBD2	-	TRBV27	TRBJ2-5	TGTGCCAGCAGTTTTACCGGGGGGAGAGAGACCCAGTACTTC	CASSFTGGRETQYF
-	-	TRBV28	TRBJ1-5	TGTGCCAGCAGTGTGGGACGGACACTCCAATATAGCAATCAGCCCCAGCATTTT	CASSVGRTLQYSNQPQHF
TRBD1	once	TRBV6-5	TRBJ2-7	TGTGCCAGCAGTTATTACTGGGACAGCCCTAAAGACGAGCAGTACTTC	CASSYYWDSPKDEQYF
TRBD1	-	TRBV6-1	TRBJ1-2	TGTGCCAGCAGAACCCTGGACAGGCAAAACTATGGCTACACCTTC	CASRTLDRQNYGYTF
-	-	TRBV15	TRBJ2-7	TGTGCCACCAGCAGAGAAGGACAGCGAACCTACGAGCAGTACTTC	CATSREGQRTYEQYF
TRBD1	-	TRBV23-1	TRBJ1-2	TGCGCCAGCAGTCCCCGATTACGGGCAGGGGGATCCTTC	CASSPRLRAGGSF
TRBD1	-	TRBV28	TRBJ2-1	TGTGCCAGCAGTTTATTACAGGGGCCCTACAATGAGCAGTTCTTC	CASSLLQGPYNEQFF
-	once	TRBV6-6	TRBJ2-7	TGTGCCAGCAGTTACGACTTAGCCTACGAGCAGTACTTC	CASSYDLAYEQYF
-	-	TRBV7-9	TRBJ2-3	TGTGCCAGCAGCTTAGAATTCACGGGAGCAGGATCAGATACGCAGTATTTT	CASSLEFTGAGSDTQYF